The source of this T cell receptor beta chain is a study of T cells after yellow fever vaccination. Study-wide findings and caveats: A weaker but faster secondary response was observed, peaking on day 5 versus 15.

A single record per CDR3 protein comes from TCRdb applying MiXCR to the 5' RACE reads. This repertoire shows some 200,000 distinct CDR3 sequences, more than 3% found once; its top ten account for about 3%. Germline V gene sequence: CDR1 SGDLS, CDR2 YYNGEE. The V and J ends lost 3 bases and 1 base respectively, with 9 bases between them. CDR3 length: 14 amino acids. This clonotype was seen a few times. Antigen specificity is unknown. The chain joins TRBV9 to TRBJ2-3, with D uncertain. This sample comprised CD4+ T cells sorted from PBMCs, obtained 10 days after the yellow fever booster vaccination. The TCR sequence derives from a man between 18 and 29 years old who received the YFV17D yellow fever vaccine. The CDR3 sequence is CASSAAGGTDTQYF. DNA for the CDR3: TGTGCCAGCAGCGCCGCTGGGGGCACAGATACGCAGTATTTT.